Listed below are T cell receptor beta chains from one sample, sequenced in a study of cytomegalovirus exposure and HLA in healthy donors. The protocol was immunoSEQ multiplex PCR, while the TCRdb copy is restricted to in-frame clones and leaves out a portion. Of under 150,000 clones in the sample, around 85% are singletons; the top ten hold 2.9%. The sequenced sample consisted of PBMCs. Receptors were obtained from a young man in good health and CMV-seronegative. CDR3s include the opening cysteine and the closing phenylalanine or tryptophan. Each record gives: D gene, V gene, clone size, J gene, CDR3 protein, CDR3 DNA. D genes are given only for firm matches. A clone size is listed for some rows: how often the clone was seen (once, few, many), or a class if it is expanded.

NA	TRBV14	NA	TRBJ2-7	CASSQDPGTYEQYF	TGTGCCAGCAGCCAAGATCCAGGAACCTACGAGCAGTACTTC
TRBD1	TRBV18	once	TRBJ2-5	CASSPYGDRGHATQYF	TGTGCCAGCTCACCATACGGGGACAGGGGTCATGCGACCCAGTACTTC
TRBD2	TRBV5-4	NA	TRBJ2-1	CASSPGTSGSGEQFF	TGTGCCAGCAGCCCCGGGACTAGCGGGAGTGGTGAGCAGTTCTTC
NA	TRBV30	NA	TRBJ1-5	CAWSIDRFGQPQHF	TGTGCCTGGAGCATCGACAGGTTTGGCCAGCCCCAGCATTTT
NA	TRBV4-2	NA	TRBJ1-4	CASSQGQDNEKLFF	TGTGCCAGCAGCCAAGGACAGGATAATGAAAAACTGTTTTTT
TRBD2	TRBV10-1	NA	TRBJ2-3	CASSGGLAGHTDTQYF	TGCGCCAGCAGTGGGGGACTAGCGGGACACACAGATACGCAGTATTTT
NA	TRBV19	NA	TRBJ1-5	CASSIVTTSSNQPQHF	TGTGCCAGTAGTATAGTTACTACGAGTAGCAATCAGCCCCAGCATTTT
TRBD1	TRBV5-1	NA	TRBJ2-5	CASSMGQLQETQYF	TGCGCCAGCAGCATGGGACAGTTACAAGAGACCCAGTACTTC
TRBD1	TRBV27	NA	TRBJ1-2	CASSLSTGNYGYTF	TGTGCCAGCAGTTTATCGACAGGGAACTATGGCTACACCTTC
TRBD1	TRBV7-2	NA	TRBJ1-6	CASSLRGQDNSPLHF	TGTGCCAGCAGCTTACGAGGACAGGATAATTCACCCCTCCACTTT
NA	TRBV5-1	NA	TRBJ1-2	CASSMPRGRGSYGYTF	TGCGCCAGCAGCATGCCACGGGGGCGGGGGTCCTATGGCTACACCTTC
NA	TRBV6-4	NA	TRBJ1-1	CASKSAGGTEAFF	TGTGCCAGCAAAAGTGCTGGAGGAACTGAAGCTTTCTTT
TRBD1	TRBV5-4	few	TRBJ1-3	CASSRDRALDTIYF	TGTGCCAGCAGCCGGGACAGGGCGCTGGACACCATATATTTT
NA	TRBV25-1	NA	TRBJ1-5	CATPEPQHF	TGTGCCACCCCGGAGCCCCAGCATTTT
TRBD2	TRBV9	NA	TRBJ2-1	CASSATSGRGNEQFF	TGTGCCAGCAGCGCGACTAGCGGGAGGGGAAATGAGCAGTTCTTC
TRBD2	TRBV7-2	few	TRBJ2-7	CASSLTSGVSYEQYF	TGTGCCAGCAGCTTGACTAGCGGCGTCTCCTACGAGCAGTACTTC
NA	TRBV6-4	few	TRBJ1-2	CASKDRGGEFPGGYTF	TGTGCCAGCAAAGATCGTGGAGGCGAGTTTCCCGGTGGCTACACCTTC
NA	TRBV7-9	few	TRBJ2-7	CASSDRGVGSYEQYF	TGTGCCAGCAGCGACAGAGGTGTCGGCTCCTACGAGCAGTACTTC
NA	TRBV7-2	NA	TRBJ1-2	CASSWSRLTVNYGYTF	TGTGCCAGCAGCTGGTCCCGTCTTACAGTTAACTATGGCTACACCTTC
NA	TRBV7-2	NA	TRBJ2-5	CASSPAGARRETQYF	TGTGCCAGCAGCCCCGCAGGGGCAAGGAGGGAGACCCAGTACTTC
NA	TRBV2	NA	TRBJ1-2	CASRYRATNYGYTF	TGTGCCAGCAGATACAGGGCCACTAACTATGGCTACACCTTC
TRBD2	TRBV14	NA	TRBJ2-3	CASSHGRWDLAGGPFRDTQYF	TGTGCCAGCAGCCATGGAAGGTGGGATCTAGCGGGGGGGCCGTTTCGCGATACGCAGTATTTT
TRBD1	TRBV5-1	NA	TRBJ1-2	CASSLGGQEGYTF	TGCGCCAGCAGCTTGGGGGGACAGGAAGGGTACACCTTC
NA	TRBV6-6	NA	TRBJ2-7	CASSLGQYEQYF	TGTGCCAGCAGCCTCGGACAGTACGAGCAGTACTTC